These 9 T cell receptor beta chains were all obtained from the same sample, sequenced in a study of CD8 T cells in Susac syndrome. Random hexamers served to reverse transcribe roughly 0.45 to 1 ug RNA. Via MiXCR, TCRdb re-called the immunoSEQ multiplex PCR reads, giving one row per CDR3 protein. This table has 250,000 to 300,000 distinct CDR3 sequences, about nine tenths appearing once. Sequenced: CD8+ T cells from PBMCs. The receptors derive from a human donor with multiple sclerosis.

The J gene is TRBJ2-5, the V gene TRBV7-9, with TRBD1 as a possible D gene (6 bases). V shed 3 bases and J shed 4 bases, with 15 bases lying between them. Germline CDR1 reads SEHNR; CDR2 reads FQNEAQ (reference sequence). CDR3 length equals 15 residues. CDR3 bases: TGTGCCAGCAGCTTGGCCGGGACATCCTTAGAGACCCAGTACTTC. Translated: CASSLAGTSLETQYF.

J is TRBJ2-2 and V is TRBV14, with TRBD2 matching over 7 bases. The CDR3 has 13 residues. Germline assignment: CDR1 SGHDN and CDR2 FVKESK. V lost 4 bases, J lost 8 bases, and 4 bases stayed unmatched. CDR3 DNA: TGTGCCAGCAGCCGACGGGGACTAGGGGAGCTGTTTTTT. Protein: CASSRRGLGELFF.

The chain joins TRBV20-1 to TRBJ2-1; 8 bases fit TRBD2. With 3 bases clipped from V and 6 bases from J, the junction kept 4 bases outside the gene matches. CDR1 and CDR2 (germline): DFQATT, SNEGSKA (reference sequence). This CDR3 spans 13 amino acids. The CDR3 loop is CSARLAGLNEQFF. The CDR3 DNA reads as TGCAGTGCTAGGCTAGCGGGCCTCAATGAGCAGTTCTTC.

The gene calls are TRBV2 and TRBJ2-5, with D tentatively TRBD1 (5 bases). Looked up from germline, CDR1 is SNHLY and CDR2 is FYNNEI. With 6 bases removed from V and 5 bases from J, the gap between germline ends came to 19 bases. This CDR3 is 15 amino acids long. CDR3 coding DNA: TGTGCCAGCAGCAGTTTTAGGGGATCAGGGGAGACCCAGTACTTC. Translation gives CASSSFRGSGETQYF.

This sequence joins TRBV7-2 and TRBJ2-3, with D tentatively TRBD2 (5 bases). Germline loops: CDR1 SGHTA, CDR2 FQGNSA. CDR3 length: 16 residues. Trimming cost V 0 bases and J 4 bases, with 14 bases left between them. The CDR3 DNA follows: TGTGCCAGCAGCTTAGCGGTGACACCGAGGGCAGATACGCAGTATTTT. Residues: CASSLAVTPRADTQYF.

The J gene is TRBJ2-1, the V gene TRBV7-9; no definite D call. The CDR3 has 13 amino acids. Trimming pared 0 bases from V and 6 bases from J, leaving 6 bases between. Germline lookup yields CDR1 SEHNR and CDR2 FQNEAQ (reference sequence). CDR3 sequence (DNA): TGTGCCAGCAGCTTAGCACTTATCAATGAGCAGTTCTTC. It codes for CASSLALINEQFF.

The rearrangement joins TRBV4-3 to TRBJ1-1, with D tentatively TRBD1 (5 bases). The V gene lost 1 base and the J gene lost 7 bases, with 13 bases spanning the gap. Germline V gives CDR1 LGHNA, CDR2 YSLEER. This CDR3 is built from 14 residues. The CDR3 reads CASSQVEGRIEAFF. In DNA, the CDR3 is TGCGCCAGCAGCCAAGTTGAGGGGAGGATTGAAGCTTTCTTT.

The chain recombines TRBV20-1 with TRBJ2-3; D is ambiguous. Germline V gene lookup returns CDR1 DFQATT and CDR2 SNEGSKA (reference sequence). The CDR3 totals 12 residues. Trimming pared 1 base from V and 1 base from J, leaving 3 bases between. The CDR3 DNA reads TGCAGTGCTAGAGTGGGCACAGATACGCAGTATTTT. As protein: CSARVGTDTQYF.

This chain uses TRBV7-9 with TRBJ1-2; TRBD1 matches 12 bases. V trimming: 2 bases; J trimming: 1 base; junction bases outside the gene matches: 8. Germline V CDR1 and CDR2: SEHNR, FQNEAQ (reference sequence). The CDR3 covers 18 residues. CDR3 nucleotides: TGTGCCAGCAGCTTAACCCCGGGACAGGGGGCTATTAACTATGGCTACACCTTC. Amino acids: CASSLTPGQGAINYGYTF.